This T cell receptor (beta chain) was identified during a study of cytomegalovirus exposure and HLA in healthy donors. Study background: Out of 180 million or so T cells, an earlier analysis found fewer than 140 million unique TCR beta sequences in total. The study, taken as a whole, reports: In vitro assays verified that three CMV-associated chains recognized CMV antigens specifically. CMV serostatus alone was available as immune exposure information.

Looked up from germline, CDR1 is SGHTA and CDR2 is FQGTGA. The length of the CDR3 is 15 residues. Of note for this clone: Its cognate antigen is unknown.

PCR used 60 Vbeta primers and 13 Jbeta primers. Sequenced by immunoSEQ multiplex PCR; TCRdb stores in-frame clones only, minus some. The sample yields under 200,000 clones, roughly two thirds seen once. The clonotype originates from a woman aged 18-30 years in good health and CMV-seropositive. The sample consisted of PBMCs. This sequence joins TRBV7-3 and TRBJ2-5; D might be TRBD2 (5 bases). With the DNA end fitting TRBJ2-7 better, the J assignment may be wrong. The CDR3, as DNA: TGTGCCAGCAGCATTACGGGCCGGGGAGCCCACGAGCAGTACTTC. Residues: CASSITGRGAHEQYF.